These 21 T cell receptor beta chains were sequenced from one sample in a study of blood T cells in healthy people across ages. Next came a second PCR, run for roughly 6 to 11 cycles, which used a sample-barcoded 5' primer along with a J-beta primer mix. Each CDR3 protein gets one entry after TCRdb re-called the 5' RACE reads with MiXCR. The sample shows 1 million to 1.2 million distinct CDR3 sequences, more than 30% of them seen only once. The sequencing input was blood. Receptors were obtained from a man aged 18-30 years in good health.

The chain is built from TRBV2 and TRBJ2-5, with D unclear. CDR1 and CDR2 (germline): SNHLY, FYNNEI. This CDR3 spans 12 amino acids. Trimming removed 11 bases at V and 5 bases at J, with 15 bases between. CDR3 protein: CAGIGASETQYF. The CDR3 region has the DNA TGTGCCGGCATAGGAGCGTCGGAGACCCAGTACTTC. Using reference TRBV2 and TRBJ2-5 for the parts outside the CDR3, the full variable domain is EPEVTQTPSHQVTQMGQEVILRCVPISNHLYFYWYRQILGQKVEFLVSFYNNEISEKSEIFDDQFSVERPDGSNFTLKIRSTKLEDSAMYFCAGIGASETQYFGPGTRLLVL.

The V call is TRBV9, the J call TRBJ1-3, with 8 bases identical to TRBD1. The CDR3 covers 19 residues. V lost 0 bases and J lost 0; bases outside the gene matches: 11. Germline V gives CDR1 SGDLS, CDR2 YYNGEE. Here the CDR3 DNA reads TGTGCCAGCAGCGTAGGACAGGGGCACGCCTTGAGCTCTGGAAACACCATATATTTT. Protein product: CASSVGQGHALSSGNTIYF.

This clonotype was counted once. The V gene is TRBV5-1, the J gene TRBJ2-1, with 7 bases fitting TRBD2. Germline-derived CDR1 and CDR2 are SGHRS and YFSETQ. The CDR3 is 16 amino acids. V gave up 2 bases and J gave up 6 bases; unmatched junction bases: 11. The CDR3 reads CASSFRWEGLFNEQFF. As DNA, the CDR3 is TGCGCCAGCAGCTTTAGGTGGGAGGGCCTTTTCAATGAGCAGTTCTTC. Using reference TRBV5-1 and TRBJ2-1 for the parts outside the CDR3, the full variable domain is KAGVTQTPRYLIKTRGQQVTLSCSPISGHRSVSWYQQTPGQGLQFLFEYFSETQRNKGNFPGRFSGRQFSNSRSEMNVSTLELGDSALYLCASSFRWEGLFNEQFFGPGTRLTVL.

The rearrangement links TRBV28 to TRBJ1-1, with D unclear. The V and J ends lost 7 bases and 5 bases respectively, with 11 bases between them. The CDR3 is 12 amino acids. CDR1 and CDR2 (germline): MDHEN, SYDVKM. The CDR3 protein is CASNGKKTEAFF. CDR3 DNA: TGTGCCAGCAATGGGAAGAAGACTGAAGCTTTCTTT. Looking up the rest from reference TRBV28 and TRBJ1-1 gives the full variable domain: DVKVTQSSRYLVKRTGEKVFLECVQDMDHENMFWYRQDPGLGLRLIYFSYDVKMKEKGDIPEGYSVSREKKERFSLILESASTNQTSMYLCASNGKKTEAFFGQGTRLTVV.

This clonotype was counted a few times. For the CDR3, the DNA is TGCAGTGCTCAAACGACAGGGGTCTATGGCTACACCTTC. It encodes CSAQTTGVYGYTF. V is TRBV20-1 and J is TRBJ1-2, with 8 nucleotides matching TRBD1. Losses at the gene ends were 5 bases for V and 4 bases for J; bases not matched to a gene: 6. The length of the CDR3 is 13 residues. CDR1 DFQATT and CDR2 SNEGSKA come from the germline V gene (reference sequence).

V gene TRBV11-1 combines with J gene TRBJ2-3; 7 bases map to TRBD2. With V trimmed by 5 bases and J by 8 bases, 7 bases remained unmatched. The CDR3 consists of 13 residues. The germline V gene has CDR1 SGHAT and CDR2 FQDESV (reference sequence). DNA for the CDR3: TGTGCCAGCAGCCGACCGGGGGGACGTACGCAGTATTTT. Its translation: CASSRPGGRTQYF.

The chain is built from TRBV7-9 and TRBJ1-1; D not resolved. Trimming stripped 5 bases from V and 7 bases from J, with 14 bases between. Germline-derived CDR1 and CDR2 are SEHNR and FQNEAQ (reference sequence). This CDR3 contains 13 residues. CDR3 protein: CASSPFPGGEAFF. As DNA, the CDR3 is TGTGCCAGCAGCCCGTTCCCGGGCGGTGAAGCTTTCTTT.

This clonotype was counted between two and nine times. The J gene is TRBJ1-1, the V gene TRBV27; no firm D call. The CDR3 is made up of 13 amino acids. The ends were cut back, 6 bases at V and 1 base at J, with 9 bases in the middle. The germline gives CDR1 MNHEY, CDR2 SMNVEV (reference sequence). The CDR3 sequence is CASRRTRNTEAFF. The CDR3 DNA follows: TGTGCCAGCAGGCGCACAAGGAACACTGAAGCTTTCTTT.

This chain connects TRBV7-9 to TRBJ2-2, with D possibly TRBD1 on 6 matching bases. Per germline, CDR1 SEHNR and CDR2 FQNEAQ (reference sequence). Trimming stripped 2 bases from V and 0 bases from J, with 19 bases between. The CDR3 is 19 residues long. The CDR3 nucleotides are TGTGCCAGCAGCTTAATGGGATCATGGACAGAACCGAACACCGGGGAGCTGTTTTTT. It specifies CASSLMGSWTEPNTGELFF. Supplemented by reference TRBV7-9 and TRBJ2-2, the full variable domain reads DTGVSQNPRHKITKRGQNVTFRCDPISEHNRLYWYRQTLGQGPEFLTYFQNEAQLEKSRLLSDRFSAERPKGSFSTLEIQRTEQGDSAMYLCASSLMGSWTEPNTGELFFGEGSRLTVL.

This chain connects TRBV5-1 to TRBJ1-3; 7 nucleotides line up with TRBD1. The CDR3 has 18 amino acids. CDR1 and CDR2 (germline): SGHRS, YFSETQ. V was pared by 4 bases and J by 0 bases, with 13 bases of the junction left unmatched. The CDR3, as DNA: TGCGCCAGCAGCGTTGGACAGGCGCAAGGGCACTCTGGAAACACCATATATTTT. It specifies CASSVGQAQGHSGNTIYF.

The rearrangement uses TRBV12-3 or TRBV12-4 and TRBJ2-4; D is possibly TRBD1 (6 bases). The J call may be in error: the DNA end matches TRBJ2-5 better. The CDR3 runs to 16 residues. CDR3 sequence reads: CASSPSQGTAGETQYF. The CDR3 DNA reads TGTGCCAGCAGTCCGTCACAGGGAACCGCAGGAGAGACCCAGTACTTC.

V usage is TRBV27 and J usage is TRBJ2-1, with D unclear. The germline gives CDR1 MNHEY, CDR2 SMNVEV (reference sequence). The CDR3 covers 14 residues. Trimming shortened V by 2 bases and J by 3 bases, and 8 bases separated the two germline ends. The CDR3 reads CASSLEPNYNEQFF. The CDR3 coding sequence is TGTGCCAGCAGTTTAGAGCCTAACTACAATGAGCAGTTCTTC.

CDR3 amino acids: CASSVEGAGYNEQFF. CDR3 DNA: TGTGCCAGCAGCGTAGAGGGGGCGGGATACAATGAGCAGTTCTTC. The chain employs TRBV9 and TRBJ2-1; D may be TRBD1 (7 bases). Trimming removed 0 bases at V and 4 bases at J, with 11 bases between. The germline gives CDR1 SGDLS, CDR2 YYNGEE. The CDR3 is 15 amino acids.

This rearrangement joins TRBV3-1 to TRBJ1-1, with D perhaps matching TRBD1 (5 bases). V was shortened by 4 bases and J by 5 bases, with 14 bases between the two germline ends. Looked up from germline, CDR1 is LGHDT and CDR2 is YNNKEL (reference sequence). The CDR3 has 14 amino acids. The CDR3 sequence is CASSPEGRKTEAFF. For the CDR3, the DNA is TGTGCCAGCAGCCCCGAGGGGAGAAAGACTGAAGCTTTCTTT.

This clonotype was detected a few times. CDR3 sequence reads: CASSYGVSGRQQFF. CDR3 sequence (DNA): TGTGCCAGCAGTTACGGGGTGAGCGGGCGCCAGCAGTTCTTC. The chain is built from TRBV6-2 or TRBV6-3 and TRBJ2-1, with TRBD2 as a possible D gene (6 bases). This CDR3 contains 14 residues. V lost 2 bases to trimming and J lost 11 bases, with 16 bases between them. Germline CDR1 is MNHEY and CDR2 is SVGEGT.

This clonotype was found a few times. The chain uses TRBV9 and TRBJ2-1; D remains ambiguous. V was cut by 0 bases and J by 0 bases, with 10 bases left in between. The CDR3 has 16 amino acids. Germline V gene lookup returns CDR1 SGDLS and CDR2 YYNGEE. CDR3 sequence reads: CASSVGRARSYNEQFF. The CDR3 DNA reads TGTGCCAGCAGCGTAGGACGAGCTCGCTCCTACAATGAGCAGTTCTTC.

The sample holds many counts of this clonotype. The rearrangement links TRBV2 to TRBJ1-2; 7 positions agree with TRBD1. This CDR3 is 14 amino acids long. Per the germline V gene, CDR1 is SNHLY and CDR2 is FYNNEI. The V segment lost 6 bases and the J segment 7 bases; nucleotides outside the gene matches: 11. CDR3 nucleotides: TGTGCCAGCAGGGACCAGACTGGGACAGCTGGCTACACCTTC. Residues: CASRDQTGTAGYTF.

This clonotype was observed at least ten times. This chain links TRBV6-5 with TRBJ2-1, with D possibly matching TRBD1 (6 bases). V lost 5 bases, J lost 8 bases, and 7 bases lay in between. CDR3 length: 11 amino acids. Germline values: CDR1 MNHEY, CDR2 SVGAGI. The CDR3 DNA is TGTGCCAGCAGTGAGGGGGATGAGCAGTTCTTC. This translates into CASSEGDEQFF.

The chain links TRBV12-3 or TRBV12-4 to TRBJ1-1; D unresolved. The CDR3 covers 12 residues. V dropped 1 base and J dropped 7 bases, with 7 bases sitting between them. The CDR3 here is CASSLVWIEAFF. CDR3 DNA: TGTGCCAGCAGTTTAGTTTGGATTGAAGCTTTCTTT.

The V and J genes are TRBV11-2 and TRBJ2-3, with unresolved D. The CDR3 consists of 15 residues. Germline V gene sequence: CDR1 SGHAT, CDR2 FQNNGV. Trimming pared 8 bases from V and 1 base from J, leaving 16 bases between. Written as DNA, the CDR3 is TGTGCCAGCGCTCTCACTTTCTCGGGCACAGATACGCAGTATTTT. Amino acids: CASALTFSGTDTQYF.

CDR3 bases: TGTGCCAGCAGTTACTTTCAATGGACAGAACTCGGGGAGCTGTTTTTT. It is translated as CASSYFQWTELGELFF. This sequence joins TRBV6-5 and TRBJ2-2; D is possibly TRBD1 (6 bases). Germline V gives CDR1 MNHEY, CDR2 SVGAGI. The CDR3 spans 16 residues. Trimming shortened V by 1 base and J by 7 bases, and 16 bases separated the two germline ends.